This T cell receptor (beta chain) was found in a study of OX40 agonist ivuxolimab in advanced cancers. Looking at the study overall: Enrolled patients in dose escalation had cancers that were hepatocellular carcinoma, melanoma, renal cell or head and neck cancer. Patients with prior anti-PD-1, anti-PD-L1 or anti-CTLA-4 therapy were eligible; about 40% had some. Two cutaneous melanoma patients and one hepatocellular carcinoma patient, three in all, had partial responses.

The table came from immunoSEQ multiplex PCR; TCRdb's copy has only in-frame clones and leaves some out. The table records about 70,000 clones, around 84% of them present only once. Germline V lookup: CDR1 LNHDA, CDR2 SQIVND (reference sequence). The CDR3 sequence is 16 residues long. Between the trimmed V and J ends, which lost 1 base and 2 bases, there was a span of 14 bases. The J gene is TRBJ2-5, the V gene TRBV19; the D gene could be TRBD1 or TRBD2 (5 bases each). The source material was CD4+ or CD8+ T cells sorted from blood, sampled in a trial of the OX40 agonist ivuxolimab. The source of this sequence is an adult with an advanced solid tumor such as melanoma, head and neck, liver or kidney cancer. The CDR3 bases are TGTGCCAGTAGTATAGCCTATCAGGGACCTCAAGAGACCCAGTACTTC. Translation: CASSIAYQGPQETQYF.